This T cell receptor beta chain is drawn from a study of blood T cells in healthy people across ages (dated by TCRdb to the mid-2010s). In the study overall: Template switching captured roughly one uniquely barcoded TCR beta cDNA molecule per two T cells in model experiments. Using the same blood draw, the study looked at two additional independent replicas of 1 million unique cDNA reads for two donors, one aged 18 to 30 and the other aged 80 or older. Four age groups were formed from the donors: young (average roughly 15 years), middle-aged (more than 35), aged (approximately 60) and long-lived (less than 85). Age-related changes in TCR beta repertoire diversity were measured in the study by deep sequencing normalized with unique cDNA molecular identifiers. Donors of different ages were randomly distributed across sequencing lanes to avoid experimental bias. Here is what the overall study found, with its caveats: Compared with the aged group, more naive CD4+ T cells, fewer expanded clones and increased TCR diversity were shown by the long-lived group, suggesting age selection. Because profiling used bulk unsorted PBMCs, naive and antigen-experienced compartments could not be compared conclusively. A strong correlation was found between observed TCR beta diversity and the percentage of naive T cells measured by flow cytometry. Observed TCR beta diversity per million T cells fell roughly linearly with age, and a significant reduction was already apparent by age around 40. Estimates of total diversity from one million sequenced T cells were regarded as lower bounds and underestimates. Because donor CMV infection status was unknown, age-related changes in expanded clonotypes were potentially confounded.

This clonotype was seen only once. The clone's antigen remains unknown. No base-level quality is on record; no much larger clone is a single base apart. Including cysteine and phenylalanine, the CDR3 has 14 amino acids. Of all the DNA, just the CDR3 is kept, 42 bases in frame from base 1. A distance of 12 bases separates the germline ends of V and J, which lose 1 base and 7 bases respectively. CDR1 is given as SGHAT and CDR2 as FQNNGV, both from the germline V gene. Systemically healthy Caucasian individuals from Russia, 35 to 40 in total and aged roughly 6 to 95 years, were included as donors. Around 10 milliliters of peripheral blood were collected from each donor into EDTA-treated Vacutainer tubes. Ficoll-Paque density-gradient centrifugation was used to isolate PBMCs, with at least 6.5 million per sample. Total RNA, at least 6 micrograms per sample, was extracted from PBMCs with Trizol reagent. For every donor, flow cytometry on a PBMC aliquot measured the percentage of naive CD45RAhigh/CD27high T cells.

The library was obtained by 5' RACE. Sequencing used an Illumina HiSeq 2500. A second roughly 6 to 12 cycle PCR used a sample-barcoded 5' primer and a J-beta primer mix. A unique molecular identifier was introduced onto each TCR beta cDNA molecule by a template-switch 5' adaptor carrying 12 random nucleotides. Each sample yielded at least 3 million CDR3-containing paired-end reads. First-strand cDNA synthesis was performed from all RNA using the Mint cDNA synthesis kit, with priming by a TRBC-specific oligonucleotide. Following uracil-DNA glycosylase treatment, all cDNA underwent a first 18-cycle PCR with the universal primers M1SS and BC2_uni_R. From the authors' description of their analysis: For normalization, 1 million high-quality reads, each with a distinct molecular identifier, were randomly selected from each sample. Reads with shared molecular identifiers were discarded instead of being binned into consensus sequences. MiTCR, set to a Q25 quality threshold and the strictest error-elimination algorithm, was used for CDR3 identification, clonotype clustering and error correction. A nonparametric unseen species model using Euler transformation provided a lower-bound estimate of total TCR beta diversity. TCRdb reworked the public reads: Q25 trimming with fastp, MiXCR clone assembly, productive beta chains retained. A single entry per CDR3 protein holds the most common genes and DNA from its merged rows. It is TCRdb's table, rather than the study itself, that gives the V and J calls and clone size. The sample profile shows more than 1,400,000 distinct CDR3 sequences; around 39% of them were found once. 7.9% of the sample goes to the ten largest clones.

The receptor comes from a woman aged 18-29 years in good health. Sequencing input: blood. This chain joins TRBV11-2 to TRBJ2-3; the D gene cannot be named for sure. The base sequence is TGTGCCAGCAGCTTAGGGTCACGGTCGAATACGCAGTATTTT. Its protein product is CASSLGSRSNTQYF.